The rows below give T cell receptor beta chains drawn from one sample of a study of monozygotic twins with inflammatory bowel disease. TCRdb re-called the 5' RACE reads, yielding one record per CDR3 amino acid sequence without DNA. The table for this sample gives around 210,000 distinct CDR3 sequences. Sequenced input: blood. The receptors originated from a human donor with ulcerative colitis or Crohn's disease, or a healthy co-twin of an affected twin (not recorded which). Both conserved end residues are part of each CDR3. The order of the fields is J gene, V gene, CDR3 protein.

TRBJ2-5 TRBV13 CASSLTPELQETQYF
TRBJ2-7 TRBV3-1 CASSRTVDSYEQYF
TRBJ2-7 TRBV4-2 CASSQEFGEQYF
TRBJ2-3 TRBV18 CASSPVRVFPTDTQYF
TRBJ2-6 TRBV28 CASSPDRAGANVLTF
TRBJ2-3 TRBV20-1 CSEVRVGTDTQYF
TRBJ2-2 TRBV20-1 CSAQTGGFPGELFF
TRBJ1-6 TRBV7-9 CASSSTVPYNSPLHF
TRBJ2-3 TRBV12-3/TRBV12-4 CASSPIAGVIDTQYF
TRBJ2-5 TRBV10-3 CAISESPPAGVSETQYF
TRBJ1-5 TRBV28 CASSAWGQGVGSQHF
TRBJ1-4 TRBV28 CASSSPGALEKLFF
TRBJ1-5 TRBV20-1 CSATRGGSQPQHF
TRBJ1-1 TRBV6-2/TRBV6-3 CASSYPANTEAFF
TRBJ1-2 TRBV7-2 CASSLPPMDYTF
TRBJ2-2 TRBV7-9 CASSRRGDTGELFF
TRBJ2-2 TRBV7-9 CASSLPQGPGELFF
TRBJ1-5 TRBV15 CATSRDRQGSSNQPQHF
TRBJ2-3 TRBV4-2 CASSPGQGTDTQYF
TRBJ1-1 TRBV5-1 CASSSADRGSGTEAFF
TRBJ2-7 TRBV19 CASSIGREQYF
TRBJ1-2 TRBV4-1 CASSQSPRGPNYGYTF
TRBJ1-5 TRBV20-1 CSAIPGTRSNQPQHF
TRBJ2-2 TRBV20-1 CSARDRLNTGELFF
TRBJ2-7 TRBV4-1 CASSQSNTWEQYF
TRBJ1-1 TRBV7-6 CASSYSSRAEAFF
TRBJ2-7 TRBV11-2 CASSLARALFYEQYF
TRBJ2-5 TRBV3-1 CASSQGTSGGRWETQYF
TRBJ2-4 TRBV7-2 CASSLALLAKNIQYF
TRBJ2-2 TRBV4-3 CASSQEDFPNTGELFF
TRBJ2-3 TRBV2 CASSWTVTSTDTQYF
TRBJ2-3 TRBV5-4 CASSLDLDTGTDTQYF
TRBJ1-2 TRBV18 CASSPERTGHIGYTF
TRBJ2-7 TRBV12-3/TRBV12-4 CTSSEDRGYSLYEQYF
TRBJ1-2 TRBV3-1 CASSFKDRGGYTF
TRBJ1-3 TRBV6-5 CASSYQGANSGNTIYF
TRBJ1-2 TRBV3-1 CASSQTSGRYGYTF
TRBJ2-7 TRBV28 CASSLEQGEQYF